This is a list of T cell receptor beta chains from one sample in a study of T-cell reconstitution after alpha-beta-depleted transplantation in children. From the PCR reads, TCRdb called clonotypes with MiXCR, one entry per CDR3 protein. The repertoire holds about 640,000 distinct CDR3 sequences, with 16% as singletons. The material was PBMCs from the stem cell graft donor, obtained from the stem cell graft. The receptors here all came from a human donor who donated a stem cell graft to a child with acute myeloid leukemia. CDR3s include the opening cysteine and the closing phenylalanine or tryptophan. The order of the fields is V gene, D gene, J gene, clone size, CDR3 DNA, CDR3 protein. The D gene is left open where the match is weak. A clone size is listed for some rows: how often the clone was seen (once, few, many), or a class if it is expanded.

TRBV20-1	-	TRBJ1-5	few	TGCAGTGCCACGACCCCCGGACAGCTCAATCAGCCCCAGCATTTT	CSATTPGQLNQPQHF
TRBV2	TRBD2	TRBJ2-5	many	TGTGCCAGCGGAATAGCGGGGGGGCTGGAGACCCAGTACTTC	CASGIAGGLETQYF
TRBV12-3/TRBV12-4	TRBD2	TRBJ2-7	many	TGTGCCAGCACTCCTGGGATCAGCGGGGACTACGAGCAGTACTTC	CASTPGISGDYEQYF
TRBV15	TRBD1	TRBJ1-2	many	TGTGCCACCAGCAGATCGACAGGGGGCGACTACACCTTC	CATSRSTGGDYTF
TRBV12-3/TRBV12-4	TRBD1	TRBJ1-6	many	TGTGCCAGCAGTTTAGGGGACAGGGTAAAATCACCCCTCCACTTT	CASSLGDRVKSPLHF
TRBV12-3/TRBV12-4	-	TRBJ1-2	few	TGTGCCAGCAGTTTAGCGGGTGGAGGAGGCTATGGCTACACCTTC	CASSLAGGGGYGYTF
TRBV20-1	-	TRBJ2-5	many	TGCAGTGCTAGAGATTCCGAGGCGTACCAAGAGACCCAGTACTTC	CSARDSEAYQETQYF
TRBV7-9	-	TRBJ2-1	-	TGTGCCAGCAGTTTCGGGTGGGGGCCTAACAAAGAGCAGTTCTTC	CASSFGWGPNKEQFF
TRBV12-3/TRBV12-4	TRBD1	TRBJ1-1	-	TGTGCCAGCAGTTTAGAGGGCCGGGACAGGGTTCGTCGGGCCGCAGCTTTCTTT	CASSLEGRDRVRRAAAFF
TRBV12-3/TRBV12-4	-	TRBJ2-2	-	TGTGCCAGCAGTTTTGAAGGGCAGGTCAGGGGGGAGCTGTTTTTT	CASSFEGQVRGELFF
TRBV28	TRBD1	TRBJ1-2	-	TGTGCCAGCAGTCCCCCGGGACAGGGGTCGGGCTACACCTTC	CASSPPGQGSGYTF
TRBV4-1	-	TRBJ2-5	few	TGCGCCAGCAGCCAAGATATCGGGAAAGGGTTAGAGACCCAGTACTTC	CASSQDIGKGLETQYF
TRBV12-3/TRBV12-4	TRBD1	TRBJ2-1	many	TGTGCCAGCAGTGGAATGACAGGGGATGGTGCGAATGAGCAGTTCTTC	CASSGMTGDGANEQFF
TRBV5-1	-	TRBJ2-7	-	TGCGCCAGCAGCTTGACCCGGCAGGGGATCGACGAGCAGTACTTC	CASSLTRQGIDEQYF
TRBV29-1	-	TRBJ1-1	many	TGCAGCGTTCAGGGGCCCACTGAAGCTTTCTTT	CSVQGPTEAFF
TRBV6-6	-	TRBJ1-2	-	TGTGCCAGCAGTGCCGGGCCTTTTGGGGGCTACACCTTC	CASSAGPFGGYTF
TRBV29-1	TRBD1	TRBJ1-1	many	TGCAGCGTCGATCGACAGGGAGGAAACACTGAAGCTTTCTTT	CSVDRQGGNTEAFF
TRBV4-3	-	TRBJ2-3	-	TGCGCCAGCAGCCAGGTCTTAGACGACAGAACCACAGATACGCAGTATTTT	CASSQVLDDRTTDTQYF
TRBV11-1	TRBD1	TRBJ2-2	few	TGTGCCAGCAGCTTCCGGGACAGGGGCCACGGGGAGCTGTTTTTT	CASSFRDRGHGELFF
TRBV20-1	-	TRBJ1-5	few	TGCAGTGCTAGAATTGGGTTTCAGCCCCAGCATTTT	CSARIGFQPQHF
TRBV29-1	-	TRBJ2-3	many	TGCAGCGTTGAAGTGCGGCGCCTCACAGATACGCAGTATTTT	CSVEVRRLTDTQYF
TRBV20-1	-	TRBJ1-2	few	TGCAGTGCTAGGTCCCCGTCAGCCCTCTATGGCTACACCTTC	CSARSPSALYGYTF
TRBV6-1	-	TRBJ1-6	few	TGTGCCAGCAGTCCCGGACTAAAAAATTCACCCCTCCACTTT	CASSPGLKNSPLHF
TRBV20-1	-	TRBJ2-3	many	TGCAGCGCAGGGTTCACAGATACGCAGTATTTT	CSAGFTDTQYF
TRBV20-1	TRBD1	TRBJ1-6	many	TGCAGTGCCCCTGGGACAGTTCCTAATTCACCCCTCCACTTT	CSAPGTVPNSPLHF
TRBV4-2	-	TRBJ1-6	-	TGTGCCAGCAGCCAAGCATCAGGGTGGTCACCCCTCCACTTT	CASSQASGWSPLHF
TRBV20-1	-	TRBJ1-5	few	TGCAGTGCTGCGGGGGGCCTTCAGCCCCAGCATTTT	CSAAGGLQPQHF
TRBV6-2/TRBV6-3	-	TRBJ2-7	many	TGTGCCAGCAGTTCCAGGGAGGCCTACGAGCAGTACTTC	CASSSREAYEQYF
TRBV6-2/TRBV6-3	-	TRBJ2-3	-	TGTGCCAGCTCCAGAGATGCCGCAAGCACAGATACGCAGTATTTT	CASSRDAASTDTQYF
TRBV15	-	TRBJ2-1	many	TGTGCCACCAGCAGAGCGGCCGTATACAATGAGCAGTTCTTC	CATSRAAVYNEQFF
TRBV7-2	-	TRBJ1-4	-	TGTGCCAGCAGCGCCCGGGGCTTCCAAGGAAAACTGTTTTTT	CASSARGFQGKLFF
TRBV20-1	-	TRBJ1-4	many	TGCAGTGCTAGAGAGAATGGGCAAGGGCTGGGCAAACTGTTTTTT	CSARENGQGLGKLFF
TRBV15	TRBD1	TRBJ1-1	few	TGTGCCACCAGCAAAGTACAGGGGGCGCCGACTGAAGCTTTCTTT	CATSKVQGAPTEAFF
TRBV5-1	TRBD1	TRBJ2-7	few	TGCGCCAGCAGCTATGAATTGACAGGGTCGGACGAGCAGTACTTC	CASSYELTGSDEQYF
TRBV4-3	-	TRBJ1-4	few	TGCGCCAGCAGCCAAGATGGTACGGATGGAACTGAAAAACTGTTTTTT	CASSQDGTDGTEKLFF
TRBV20-1	-	TRBJ1-2	many	TGCAGTGCTCTGCGGACAGTCGCAACAAACTATGGCTACACCTTC	CSALRTVATNYGYTF
TRBV7-2	-	TRBJ1-2	few	TGTGCCAGCAGCCTGGGCAGGGGAGGTGGCTACACCTTC	CASSLGRGGGYTF
TRBV11-2	TRBD1	TRBJ2-1	-	TGTGCCAGCAGCTGGACAGGGTCCGGTTACAATGAGCAGTTCTTC	CASSWTGSGYNEQFF
TRBV6-1	TRBD2	TRBJ2-1	few	TGTGCCAGCAGTGCCAGCGGGGGGGCCTTCAATGAGCAGTTCTTC	CASSASGGAFNEQFF
TRBV10-3	-	TRBJ2-1	many	TGTGCCATCAGTGAAACAGGCCCTGTCGATGAGCAGTTCTTC	CAISETGPVDEQFF
TRBV29-1	-	TRBJ2-1	many	TGCAGCTACCGTGGGGATAATGAGCAGTTCTTC	CSYRGDNEQFF
TRBV7-2	-	TRBJ1-2	many	TGTGCCAGCAGCTTGGAGGGGTTGAGCTACACCTTC	CASSLEGLSYTF
TRBV5-1	-	TRBJ2-1	few	TGCGCCAGCAGCTTGGACAGAGACACCTCCTACAATGAGCAGTTCTTC	CASSLDRDTSYNEQFF
TRBV5-5	-	TRBJ1-6	many	TGTGCCAGCAGCTTACGAGGCACGGATTCACCCCTCCACTTT	CASSLRGTDSPLHF
TRBV11-1	TRBD1	TRBJ2-7	-	TGTGCCAGCAGCTTAGGGACAGGGGCCGCCGATTACGAGCAGTACTTC	CASSLGTGAADYEQYF
TRBV10-2	-	TRBJ2-5	few	TGCGCCAGCAGTGAGAACAGGGCGGAGACCCAGTACTTC	CASSENRAETQYF
TRBV20-1	-	TRBJ2-1	many	TGCAGTGCTAGAGAGCTGGTTCCGCCAGGGGAGCAGTTCTTC	CSARELVPPGEQFF
TRBV12-3/TRBV12-4	-	TRBJ1-5	-	TGTGCCAGCAGTTCGGGACTCACTGGGGAGCCCCAGCATTTT	CASSSGLTGEPQHF
TRBV12-3/TRBV12-4	TRBD1	TRBJ1-5	-	TGTGCCAGCAGTCCGGGACAGAGTAGCAATCAGCCCCAGCATTTT	CASSPGQSSNQPQHF
TRBV7-9	TRBD1	TRBJ2-7	few	TGTGCCAGCAGCTTACAACAGGGGGCCTACGAGCAGTACTTC	CASSLQQGAYEQYF
TRBV7-6	TRBD1	TRBJ2-3	-	TGTGCCAGCAGCGGGGACAGGGCCCGTCTCGATACGCAGTATTTT	CASSGDRARLDTQYF